This T cell receptor beta chain was profiled in a study of CD8+CD57+ T cells in acquired aplastic anemia. Study details: DNA per sorted CD4+ or CD8+ sample ranged about 0.2 to 30 ug, averaging about 2.9 ug. General study results and limits: Overlapping CD8+ CDR3 repertoires of patients and controls contained twenty-nine shared sequences.

The study profiled TCR beta VDJ and CDR3 using genomic DNA as template. A single record per CDR3 protein comes from TCRdb applying MiXCR to the reads. The sample records hundreds of thousands of distinct CDR3 sequences, roughly 34% being singletons. Patients selected for sequencing had displayed CD8+CD57+ cell expansion by flow cytometry. V lost 4 bases to trimming and J lost 5 bases; unmatched junction nucleotides: 14. The CDR3 extends over 17 amino acids. The germline V gene encodes CDR1 MGHRA and CDR2 YSYEKL. On this clonotype itself: Its antigen remains unidentified.

The specimen was sorted CD4+, CD8+, or CD8+CD57+ T cells (not recorded which) from PBMCs. This sequence joins TRBV4-1 and TRBJ2-7; 10 nucleotides align to TRBD2. This TCR was recovered from a human donor with aplastic anemia. The CDR3 protein is CASSPWTGASGSNEQYF. CDR3 DNA sequence: TGCGCCAGCAGCCCCTGGACTGGGGCTAGCGGGAGTAACGAGCAGTACTTC.